Below, one TCR beta chain is given with its context. Its antigen is not yet known. Base qualities were left out, and no much larger clone turns up one base away. V is pared back by 10 bases and J by 7 bases, with 8 bases lying between the germline termini. CDR1 and CDR2 are read off the germline V gene as MDHEN and SYDVKM. From the cysteine through the phenylalanine, the CDR3 covers 10 amino acids. Only CDR3 DNA remains: 30 bases, in frame from the first base. The data originate from a study of radiotherapy plus CTLA-4 blockade in lung cancer (dated by TCRdb to the late 2010s). For the study in its entirety: Objective responses were observed in approximately 18% of enrolled patients, and disease control was achieved in approximately 29%.

The library came from the immunoSEQ multiplex PCR assay. TCRdb's version of the immuneACCESS table is confined to in-frame rearrangements and falls short of the full clone set. An unresolved V gene accounts for under half of the shortfall where checked; the remainder is of unknown origin. A total of about 51,000 clones appear in this sample, 75% to 80% of them only once. Of the sample, 2% to 2.5% falls within the top ten clones. The study evaluated CTLA-4 blockade (ipilimumab) given together with focal radiation therapy in patients who had chemo-refractory metastatic non-small-cell lung cancer. What the research found in general, with its limitations: After treatment with radiotherapy and ipilimumab, TCR clones that came from tumors expanded in the peripheral blood. The strongest predictors of response were reported to be early dynamic shifts in blood T cell clones along with a rise in serum interferon-beta following radiation.

The receptor was isolated from a human donor with non-small cell lung cancer whose response to radiotherapy plus ipilimumab could not be evaluated. The material sequenced was peripheral blood, taken from a patient treated with radiotherapy plus ipilimumab. This chain joins TRBV28 to TRBJ1-5, with the identity of the D gene unclear. The DNA sequence follows: TGTGCCACCGGGAGACAGCCCCAGCATTTT. Protein translation: CATGRQPQHF.